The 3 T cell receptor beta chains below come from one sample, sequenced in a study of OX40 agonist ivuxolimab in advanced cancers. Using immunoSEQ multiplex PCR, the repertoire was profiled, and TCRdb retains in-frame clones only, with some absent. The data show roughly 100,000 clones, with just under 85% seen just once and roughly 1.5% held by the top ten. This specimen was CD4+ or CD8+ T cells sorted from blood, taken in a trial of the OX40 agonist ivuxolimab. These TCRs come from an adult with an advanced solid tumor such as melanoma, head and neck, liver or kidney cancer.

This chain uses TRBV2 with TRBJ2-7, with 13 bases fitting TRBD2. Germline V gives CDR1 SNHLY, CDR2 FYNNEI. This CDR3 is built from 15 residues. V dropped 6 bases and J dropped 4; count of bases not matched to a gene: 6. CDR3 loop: CASSPRTSGSYEQYF. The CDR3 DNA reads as TGTGCCAGCAGCCCCCGGACTAGCGGGAGTTACGAGCAGTACTTC.

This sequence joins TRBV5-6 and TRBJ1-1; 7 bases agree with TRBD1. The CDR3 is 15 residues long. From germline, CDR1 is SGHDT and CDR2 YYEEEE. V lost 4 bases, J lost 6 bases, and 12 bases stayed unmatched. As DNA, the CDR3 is TGTGCCAGCAGCCCCCGGTGGACAGGCGGCGCTGAAGCTTTCTTT. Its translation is CASSPRWTGGAEAFF.

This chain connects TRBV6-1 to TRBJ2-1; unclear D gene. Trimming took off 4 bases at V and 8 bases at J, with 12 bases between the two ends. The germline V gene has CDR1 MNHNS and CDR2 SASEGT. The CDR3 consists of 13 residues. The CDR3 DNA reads TGTGCCAGCAGTGTACCGGGTAGGTATGAGCAGTTCTTC. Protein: CASSVPGRYEQFF.